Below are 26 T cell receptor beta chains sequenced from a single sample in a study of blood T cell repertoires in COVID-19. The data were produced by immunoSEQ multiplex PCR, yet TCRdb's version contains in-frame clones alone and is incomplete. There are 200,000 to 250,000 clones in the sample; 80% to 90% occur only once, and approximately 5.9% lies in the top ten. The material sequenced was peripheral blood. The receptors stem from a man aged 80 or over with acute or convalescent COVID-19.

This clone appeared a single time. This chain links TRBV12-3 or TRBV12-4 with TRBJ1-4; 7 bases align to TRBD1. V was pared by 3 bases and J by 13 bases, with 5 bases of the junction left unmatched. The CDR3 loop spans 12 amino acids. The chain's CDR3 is CASSFQGGRLFF. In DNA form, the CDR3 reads TGTGCCAGCAGTTTTCAGGGGGGTCGACTGTTTTTT.

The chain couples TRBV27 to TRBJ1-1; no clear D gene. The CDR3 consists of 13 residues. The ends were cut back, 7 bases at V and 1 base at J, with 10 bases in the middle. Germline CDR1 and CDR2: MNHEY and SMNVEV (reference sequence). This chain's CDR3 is CASNHSGNTEAFF. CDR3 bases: TGTGCCAGCAATCACTCGGGGAACACTGAAGCTTTCTTT.

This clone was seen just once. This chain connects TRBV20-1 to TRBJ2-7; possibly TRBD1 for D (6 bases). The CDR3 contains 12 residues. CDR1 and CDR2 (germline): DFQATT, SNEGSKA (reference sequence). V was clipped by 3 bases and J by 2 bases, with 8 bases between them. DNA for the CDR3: TGCAGTGCTAGTGGACAGACCTACGAGCAGTACGTC. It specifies CSASGQTYEQYV.

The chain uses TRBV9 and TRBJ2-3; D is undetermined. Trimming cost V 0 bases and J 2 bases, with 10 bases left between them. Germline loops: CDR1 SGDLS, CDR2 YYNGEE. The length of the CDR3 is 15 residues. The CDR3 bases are TGTGCCAGCAGCGTAGGCGTGCTATTCACAGATACGCAGTATTTT. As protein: CASSVGVLFTDTQYF.

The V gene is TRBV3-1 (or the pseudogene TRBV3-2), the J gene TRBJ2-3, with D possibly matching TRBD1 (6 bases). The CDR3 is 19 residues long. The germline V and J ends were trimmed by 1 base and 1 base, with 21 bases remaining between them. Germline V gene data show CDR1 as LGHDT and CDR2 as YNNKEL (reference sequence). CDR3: CASSQVGRGTGERTDTQYF. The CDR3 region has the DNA TGTGCCAGCAGCCAAGTAGGCAGGGGCACTGGTGAGCGCACAGATACGCAGTATTTT.

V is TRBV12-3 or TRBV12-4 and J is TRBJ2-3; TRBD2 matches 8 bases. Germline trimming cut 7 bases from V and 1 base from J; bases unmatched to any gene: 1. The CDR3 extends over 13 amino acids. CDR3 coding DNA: TGTGCCAGCATTAGCGGGGGCACAGATACGCAGTATTTT. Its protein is CASISGGTDTQYF.

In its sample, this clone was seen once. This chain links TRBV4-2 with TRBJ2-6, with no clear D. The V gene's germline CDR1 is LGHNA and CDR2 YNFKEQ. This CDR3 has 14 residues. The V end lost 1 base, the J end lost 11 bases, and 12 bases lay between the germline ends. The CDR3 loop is CASSQGALSHVLTF. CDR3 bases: TGTGCCAGCAGCCAAGGCGCACTGTCGCACGTCCTGACTTTC.

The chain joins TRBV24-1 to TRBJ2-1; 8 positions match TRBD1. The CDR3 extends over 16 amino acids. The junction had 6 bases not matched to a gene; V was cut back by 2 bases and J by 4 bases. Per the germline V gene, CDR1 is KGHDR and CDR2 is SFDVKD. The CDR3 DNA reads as TGTGCCACCAGTGATTCAGGGGGCGCAGGGTACAATGAGCAGTTCTTC. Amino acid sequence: CATSDSGGAGYNEQFF.

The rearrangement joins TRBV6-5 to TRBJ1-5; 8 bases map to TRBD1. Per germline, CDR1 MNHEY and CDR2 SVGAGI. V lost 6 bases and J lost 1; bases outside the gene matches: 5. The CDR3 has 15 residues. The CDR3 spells CASSRRQGSNQPQHF. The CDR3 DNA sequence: TGTGCCAGCAGCAGAAGACAGGGGAGCAATCAGCCCCAGCATTTT.

The CDR3 DNA follows: TGTGCCAGCAGTTATCCGGGGAGAGGACTCGCCAGCTCCTACAATGAGCAGTTCTTC. Protein product: CASSYPGRGLASSYNEQFF. The chain is built from TRBV6-2 or TRBV6-3 and TRBJ2-1; D is perhaps TRBD2 (5 bases). The CDR3 length is 19 residues. Trimming stripped 3 bases from V and 0 bases from J, with 21 bases between. Germline CDR1 reads MNHEY; CDR2 reads SVGEGT.

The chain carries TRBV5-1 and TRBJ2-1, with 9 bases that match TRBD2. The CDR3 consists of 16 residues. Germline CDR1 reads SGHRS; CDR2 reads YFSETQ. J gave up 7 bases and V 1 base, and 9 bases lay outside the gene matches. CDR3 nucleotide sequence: TGCGCCAGCAGCTTGCTTCGCGGGAGGGCCGGTAATGAGCAGTTCTTC. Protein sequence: CASSLLRGRAGNEQFF.

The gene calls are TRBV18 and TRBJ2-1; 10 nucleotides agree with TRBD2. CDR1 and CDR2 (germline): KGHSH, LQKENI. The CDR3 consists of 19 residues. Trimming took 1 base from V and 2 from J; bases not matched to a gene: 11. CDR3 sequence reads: CASSPRPSGSLEAYNEQFF. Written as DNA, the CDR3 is TGTGCCAGCTCACCACGTCCTAGCGGGAGTCTAGAGGCCTACAATGAGCAGTTCTTC.

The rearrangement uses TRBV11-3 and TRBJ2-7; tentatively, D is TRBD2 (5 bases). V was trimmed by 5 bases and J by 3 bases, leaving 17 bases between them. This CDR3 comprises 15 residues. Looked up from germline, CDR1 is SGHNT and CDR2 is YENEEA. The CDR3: CASSPGVGKVYEQYF. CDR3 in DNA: TGTGCCAGCAGCCCCGGGGTGGGTAAGGTCTACGAGCAGTACTTC.

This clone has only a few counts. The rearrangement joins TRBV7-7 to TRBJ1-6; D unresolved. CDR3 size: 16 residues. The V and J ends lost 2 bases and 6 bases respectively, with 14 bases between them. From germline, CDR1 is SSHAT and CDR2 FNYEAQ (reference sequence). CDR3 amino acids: CASSLSPEPFNSPLHF. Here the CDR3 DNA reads TGTGCCAGCAGCTTAAGCCCGGAGCCCTTTAATTCACCCCTCCACTTT.

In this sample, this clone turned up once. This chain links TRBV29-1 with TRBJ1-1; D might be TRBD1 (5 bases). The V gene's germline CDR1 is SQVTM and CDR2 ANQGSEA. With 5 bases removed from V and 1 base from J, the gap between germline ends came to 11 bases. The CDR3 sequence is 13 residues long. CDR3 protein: CSVPDGGNTEAFF. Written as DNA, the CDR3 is TGCAGCGTTCCGGACGGGGGGAACACTGAAGCTTTCTTT.

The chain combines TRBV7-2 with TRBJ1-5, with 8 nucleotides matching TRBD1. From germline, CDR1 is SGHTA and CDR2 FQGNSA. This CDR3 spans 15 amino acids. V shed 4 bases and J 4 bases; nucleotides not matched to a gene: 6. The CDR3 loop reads CASSSGQGGNQPQHF. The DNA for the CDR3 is TGTGCCAGCAGCTCCGGACAGGGAGGGAATCAGCCCCAGCATTTT.

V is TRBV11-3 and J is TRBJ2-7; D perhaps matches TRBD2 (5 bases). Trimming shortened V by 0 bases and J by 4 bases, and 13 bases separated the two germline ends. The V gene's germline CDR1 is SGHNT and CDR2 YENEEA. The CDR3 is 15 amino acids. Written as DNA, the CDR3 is TGTGCCAGCAGCTTAGATCAGACTACCTCGTACGAGCAGTACGTC. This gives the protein CASSLDQTTSYEQYV.

The chain's CDR3 is CAWSVHRNGYTF. In nucleotides, the CDR3 is TGTGCCTGGAGTGTACACAGAAACGGCTACACCTTC. The genes are TRBV30 and TRBJ1-2, with D hard to call. The germline CDR1 and CDR2 sequences are GTSNPN and SVGIG (reference sequence). CDR3 size: 12 residues. The germline V and J ends were trimmed by 0 bases and 8 bases, with 10 bases remaining between them.

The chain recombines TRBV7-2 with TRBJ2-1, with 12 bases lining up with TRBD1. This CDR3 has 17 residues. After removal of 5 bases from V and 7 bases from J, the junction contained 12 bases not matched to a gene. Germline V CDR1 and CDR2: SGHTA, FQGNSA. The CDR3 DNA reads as TGTGCCAGCAGCCCCCAGAGCGGGACAGGGGGCGGAAATGAGCAGTTCTTC. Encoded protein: CASSPQSGTGGGNEQFF.

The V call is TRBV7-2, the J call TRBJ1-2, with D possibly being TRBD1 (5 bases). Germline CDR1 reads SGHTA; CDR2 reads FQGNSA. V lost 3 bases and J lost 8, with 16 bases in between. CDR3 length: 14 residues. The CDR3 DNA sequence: TGTGCCAGCAGCTTTCCAGGGTATCAGGAGGGCTACACCTTC. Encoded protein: CASSFPGYQEGYTF. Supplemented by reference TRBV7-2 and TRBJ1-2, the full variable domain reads GAGVSQSPSNKVTEKGKDVELRCDPISGHTALYWYRQSLGQGLEFLIYFQGNSAPDKSGLPSDRFSAERTGGSVSTLTIQRTQQEDSAVYLCASSFPGYQEGYTFGSGTRLTVV.

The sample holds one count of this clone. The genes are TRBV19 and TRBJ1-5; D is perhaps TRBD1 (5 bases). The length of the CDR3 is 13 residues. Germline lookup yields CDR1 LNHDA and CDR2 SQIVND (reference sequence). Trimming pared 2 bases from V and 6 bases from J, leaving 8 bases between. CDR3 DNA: TGTGCCAGTAGTATACAGGGCCCTCAGCCCCAGCATTTT. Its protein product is CASSIQGPQPQHF.

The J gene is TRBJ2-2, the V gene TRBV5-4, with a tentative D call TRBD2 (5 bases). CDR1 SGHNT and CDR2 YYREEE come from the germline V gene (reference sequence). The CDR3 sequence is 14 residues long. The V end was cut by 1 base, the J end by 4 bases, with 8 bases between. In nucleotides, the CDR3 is TGTGCCAGCAGCTTGTATGGGAGCACCGGGGAGCTGTTTTTT. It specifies CASSLYGSTGELFF. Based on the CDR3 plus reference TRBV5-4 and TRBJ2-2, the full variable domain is ETGVTQSPTHLIKTRGQQVTLRCSSQSGHNTVSWYQQALGQGPQFIFQYYREEENGRGNFPPRFSGLQFPNYSSELNVNALELDDSALYLCASSLYGSTGELFFGEGSRLTVL.

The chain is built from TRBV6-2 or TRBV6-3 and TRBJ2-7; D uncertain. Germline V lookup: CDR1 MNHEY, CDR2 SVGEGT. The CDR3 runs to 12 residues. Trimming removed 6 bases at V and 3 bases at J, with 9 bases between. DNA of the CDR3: TGTGCCAGCAGCAAATCGGGCTACGAGCAGTACTTC. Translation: CASSKSGYEQYF.

CDR3 in amino acids: CASSQGLGQAANEKLFF. The CDR3 coding sequence is TGTGCCAGCAGCCAAGGGCTTGGACAGGCCGCTAATGAAAAACTGTTTTTT. The chain uses TRBV14 and TRBJ1-4, with TRBD1 matching over 7 bases. CDR1 is SGHDN and CDR2 is FVKESK in the germline V gene. Trimming removed 1 base from V and 3 bases from J; junction bases left unmatched: 8. The CDR3 runs 17 residues.

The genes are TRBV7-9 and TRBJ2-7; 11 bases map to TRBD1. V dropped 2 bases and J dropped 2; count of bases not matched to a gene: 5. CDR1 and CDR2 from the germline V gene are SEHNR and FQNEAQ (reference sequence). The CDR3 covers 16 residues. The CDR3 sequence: CASSLFGQGATYEQYF. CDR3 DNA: TGTGCCAGCAGCTTATTCGGACAGGGGGCAACCTACGAGCAGTACTTC.

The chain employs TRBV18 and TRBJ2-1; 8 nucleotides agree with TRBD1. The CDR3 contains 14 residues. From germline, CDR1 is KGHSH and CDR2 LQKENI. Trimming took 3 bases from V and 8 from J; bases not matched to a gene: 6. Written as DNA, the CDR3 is TGTGCCAGCTCACCCCGACAGGGGAGCGATGAGCAGTTCTTC. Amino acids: CASSPRQGSDEQFF.